The rows below give T cell receptor beta chains drawn from one sample of a study of Ad26.COV2.S vaccination and SARS-CoV-2 variants. The assay was immunoSEQ multiplex PCR, and TCRdb's table has in-frame clones only and misses some. The profile shows hundreds of thousands of clones, around 89% of them singletons. The sequencing here drew on peripheral blood, taken in a trial of Ad26.COV2.S vaccine versus placebo. All receptors come from a person between 18 and 60 years old who received the Ad26.COV2.S COVID-19 vaccine or a placebo. Each CDR3 is given with its conserved first and last residue. The D gene is left open where the match is weak. Clone size is shown for a subset of rows, as once, few, many or a class of expanded clone.

TRBV4-3	TRBD2	NA	TRBJ2-1	TGCGCCAGCAGCCAGCTAGCGGGGGGCCTATATGAGCAGTTCTTC	CASSQLAGGLYEQFF
TRBV19	TRBD1	NA	TRBJ2-2	TGTGCCAGTAGTCTCGGGACAGGGGGCGCGGGCGGGGAGCTGTTTTTT	CASSLGTGGAGGELFF
TRBV25-1	NA	NA	TRBJ1-3	TGTGCCAGCAGAAAAACAGGACAAGGAAACACCATATATTTT	CASRKTGQGNTIYF
TRBV6-2/TRBV6-3	TRBD1	NA	TRBJ1-2	TGTGCCAGCAGTTTAGCCGGGACAGGGTATGGCTACACCTTC	CASSLAGTGYGYTF
TRBV30	NA	NA	TRBJ2-3	TGTGCCTGGAGTAGGAGAGATACGCAGTATTTT	CAWSRRDTQYF
TRBV19	TRBD1	NA	TRBJ2-3	TGTGCCAGTAGTATAGGTGCAGGGGGCGCAGGAGATACGCAGTATTTT	CASSIGAGGAGDTQYF
TRBV5-1	NA	NA	TRBJ1-3	TGCGCCAGCAGCTTTTCAGGGGCGGCTGGAAACACCATATATTTT	CASSFSGAAGNTIYF
TRBV7-9	TRBD1	NA	TRBJ1-4	TGTGCCAGCAGCTTGGGACAGATAAATGAAAAACTGTTTTTT	CASSLGQINEKLFF
TRBV7-2	NA	NA	TRBJ1-1	TGTGCCAGCAGCCGCCGAGGCGCTGAAGCTTTCTTT	CASSRRGAEAFF
TRBV6-5	NA	NA	TRBJ2-2	TGTGCCAGCAAGATGGGTAACACCGGGGAGCTGTTTTTT	CASKMGNTGELFF
TRBV5-1	TRBD2	NA	TRBJ2-3	TGCGCCAGCAGCTTGGAAGTGGCGGGGGGCACAGATACGCAGTATTTT	CASSLEVAGGTDTQYF
TRBV7-6	NA	NA	TRBJ1-4	TGTGCCTGCTCTGGGGGAATCGGGGAAAAACTGTTTTTT	CACSGGIGEKLFF
TRBV20-1	NA	NA	TRBJ2-7	TGCAGTGCTAGTCAAGGGACCTACGAGCAGTACTTC	CSASQGTYEQYF
TRBV3-1/TRBV3-2	NA	few	TRBJ1-2	TGTGCCAGCAGCTATACGTCAGGGGAGGCTGGCTACACCTTC	CASSYTSGEAGYTF
TRBV2	TRBD2	NA	TRBJ2-1	TGTGCCGTGGTACCGGGACTAGTCTACAATGAGCAGTTCTTC	CAVVPGLVYNEQFF
TRBV7-6	NA	NA	TRBJ1-3	TGTGCCAGCAGCCCCCCGGGGGCACCCGGAAACACCATATATTTT	CASSPPGAPGNTIYF
TRBV30	TRBD1	NA	TRBJ1-1	TGTGCCTGGGGGCGGGGACAGGGGAACACTGAAGCTTTCTTT	CAWGRGQGNTEAFF
TRBV7-9	NA	NA	TRBJ2-2	TGTGCCAGCAGCGCCCAGTTGGAGCTGTTTTTT	CASSAQLELFF
TRBV6-1	NA	few	TRBJ1-1	TGTGCCAGCAGTGAACGTCAGGGCCTGAACACTGAAGCTTTCTTT	CASSERQGLNTEAFF
TRBV30	NA	NA	TRBJ1-2	TGTGCCTGGAGTGCCCTAAGGGGGGTGAGCGGCTACACCTTC	CAWSALRGVSGYTF
TRBV7-9	TRBD2	NA	TRBJ2-3	TGTGCCAGCACAAGCGGGAGGGCCTGGTGGAGCACAGATACGCAGTATTTT	CASTSGRAWWSTDTQYF
TRBV19	NA	NA	TRBJ2-3	TGTGCCAGTAGTATGAGGGGGGCCGATACGCAGTATTTT	CASSMRGADTQYF
TRBV13	NA	NA	TRBJ1-5	TGTGCCAGCAGCCAAGAGGGCGTGGGGCCCCAGCATTTT	CASSQEGVGPQHF
TRBV9	TRBD1	NA	TRBJ1-1	TGTGCCAGCAGCCCTAGGACAGGGGGCAACACTGAAGCTTTCTTT	CASSPRTGGNTEAFF
TRBV14	TRBD1	once	TRBJ1-6	TGTGCCAGCAGCCTTTACAGGGGGCTAAGGGATTCACCCCTCCACTTT	CASSLYRGLRDSPLHF
TRBV19	NA	few	TRBJ1-1	TGTGCCAGTAGAGGGGACTTCACTGAAGCTTTCTTT	CASRGDFTEAFF
TRBV7-6	TRBD2	NA	TRBJ2-1	TGTGCCAGCAGCTTTAGCGGGAGCTCCTACAATGAGCAGTTCTTC	CASSFSGSSYNEQFF
TRBV3-1/TRBV3-2	NA	NA	TRBJ1-5	TGTGCCAGCAGCCAATCCGATCAGCCCCAGCATTTT	CASSQSDQPQHF
TRBV14	TRBD2	NA	TRBJ2-1	TGTGCCAGCAGCACCCGACTAGCGGGATTTCATGAGCAGTTCTTC	CASSTRLAGFHEQFF
TRBV30	NA	few	TRBJ2-7	TGTGCCTGGAGTGCCCTCGGGGAGCAGTACTTC	CAWSALGEQYF
TRBV19	TRBD1	NA	TRBJ1-6	TGTGCCACGAGGGACAGGTCCGGGGGGACCTATAATTCACCCCTCCACTTT	CATRDRSGGTYNSPLHF
TRBV5-1	NA	NA	TRBJ2-2	TGCGCCAGCAGCCGAGCGGTGAACACCGGGGAGCTGTTTTTT	CASSRAVNTGELFF
TRBV10-2	TRBD2	NA	TRBJ2-3	TGCGCCAGCAAGGCGGCGGGGGGAGGAGATACGCAGTATTTT	CASKAAGGGDTQYF
TRBV27	TRBD1	many	TRBJ2-4	TGTGCCAGCAGTTCCGGGACAGGGTTAGCCAAAAACATTCAGTACTTC	CASSSGTGLAKNIQYF
TRBV5-1	NA	once	TRBJ2-7	TGCGCCAGCAGCTTGGGGGGCAGTCCCTCCTACGAGCAGTACTTC	CASSLGGSPSYEQYF
TRBV24-1	TRBD2	once	TRBJ2-5	TGTGCCACCAGTGATTTTTGGGGAGGGGAGACCCAGTACTTC	CATSDFWGGETQYF
TRBV4-1	NA	NA	TRBJ2-7	TGCGCCAGCAGCGCCCGGATGAACTACGAGCAGTACTTC	CASSARMNYEQYF
TRBV20-1	NA	NA	TRBJ1-2	TGCAGTGCTAGTGATACAGTTAACTATGGCTACACCTTC	CSASDTVNYGYTF
TRBV5-1	NA	NA	TRBJ2-3	TGCGCCAGCAGCTATGGCCGCAGCACAGATACGCAGTATTTT	CASSYGRSTDTQYF
TRBV13	TRBD1	NA	TRBJ1-3	TGTGCCAGCAGCTTAGACAAGGCGACAGGGTTTGGAAACACCATATATTTT	CASSLDKATGFGNTIYF
TRBV25-1	NA	NA	TRBJ1-3	TGTGCCAGCAGTGCCAACTCTGGAAACACCATATATTTT	CASSANSGNTIYF
TRBV10-2	NA	NA	TRBJ1-2	TGCGCCAGCACAGTCCGGGACAACGAGGGAGGCTACACCTTC	CASTVRDNEGGYTF
TRBV30	TRBD1	NA	TRBJ1-6	TGTGCCTGGAGCCCCGGGACAGGGGAATCACCCCTCCACTTT	CAWSPGTGESPLHF
TRBV7-9	NA	NA	TRBJ1-6	TGTGCCAGCAGCCCGCAACAGGGTTCAGGTTTACCCCTCCACTTT	CASSPQQGSGLPLHF
TRBV7-2	NA	NA	TRBJ1-5	TGTGCCAGCAGCTTAGAGGTTGGGGCAGGGGCAAATAGCAATCAGCCCCAGCATTTT	CASSLEVGAGANSNQPQHF
TRBV5-1	NA	NA	TRBJ2-2	TGCGCCAGCAAGAGTTTCACCGGGGAGCTGTTTTTT	CASKSFTGELFF